This T cell receptor (beta chain) was profiled in a study of cytomegalovirus exposure and HLA in healthy donors. The PCR employed 60 Vbeta primers together with 13 Jbeta primers. Measured with immunoSEQ multiplex PCR; TCRdb has only the in-frame clones, and not every one. The repertoire holds roughly 170,000 clones, with 60% to 85% as singletons. Germline CDR1 MNHNY, CDR2 SVGAGI (reference sequence). This CDR3 comprises 14 residues. Germline trimming cut 5 bases from V and 7 bases from J; bases unmatched to any gene: 10. The chain has TRBV6-6 and TRBJ2-5; 7 nucleotides align to TRBD2. The receptor was derived from a female donor in good health and CMV-seronegative. What was sequenced was PBMCs. The CDR3 DNA is TGTGCCAGCAGTCCCGGGAGGTCGAGCGGGACCCAGTACTTC. This translates into CASSPGRSSGTQYF.